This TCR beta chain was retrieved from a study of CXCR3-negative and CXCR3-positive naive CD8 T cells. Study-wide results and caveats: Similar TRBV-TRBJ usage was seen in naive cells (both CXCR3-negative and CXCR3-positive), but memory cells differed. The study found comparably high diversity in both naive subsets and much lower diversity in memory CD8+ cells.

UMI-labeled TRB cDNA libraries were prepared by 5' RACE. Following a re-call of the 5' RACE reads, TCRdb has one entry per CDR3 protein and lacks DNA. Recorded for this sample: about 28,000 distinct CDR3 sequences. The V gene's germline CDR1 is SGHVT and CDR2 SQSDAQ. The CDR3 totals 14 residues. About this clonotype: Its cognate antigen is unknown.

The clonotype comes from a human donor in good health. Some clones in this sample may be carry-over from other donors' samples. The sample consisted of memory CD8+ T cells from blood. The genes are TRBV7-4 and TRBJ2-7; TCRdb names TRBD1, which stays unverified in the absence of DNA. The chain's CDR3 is CASSQGTGVNEQYF.